This T cell receptor beta chain appears in the sequencing data of a study of T cells after yellow fever vaccination. Study-wide results and caveats: Faster peaking, at day 5 versus 15, marked a secondary response that was weaker.

Comments on this clonotype: Its antigen is currently unknown.

As TCR cDNA was made by 5'RACE template switching, a universal primer site and UMIs were added. TCRdb ran MiXCR on the 5' RACE reads and lists one entry per CDR3 protein. This sample has about 320,000 distinct CDR3 sequences; 4% to 5.5% occur once, and the top ten carry 15% to 20%. The sequence came from a man aged 18 to 35 who received the YFV17D yellow fever vaccine. The specimen comprised PBMCs, sampled 15 days after the yellow fever booster vaccination.

In nucleotides, the CDR3 is TGTGCCAGCAGCCACGGGACGGATAGGGAGCAGTACTTC. It encodes CASSHGTDREQYF. This chain uses TRBV28 with TRBJ2-7, with D perhaps assigned TRBD1 or TRBD2 (5 bases each). V shed 6 bases and J shed 7 bases, with 16 bases lying between them. CDR3 length equals 13 residues. Germline values: CDR1 MDHEN, CDR2 SYDVKM.